These 23 T cell receptor beta chains were all obtained from the same sample, sequenced in a study of T cell changes during pregnancy in multiple sclerosis. The protocol was immunoSEQ multiplex PCR, while the TCRdb copy is restricted to in-frame clones and leaves out a portion. The sample lists about 130,000 clones, roughly 96% seen once, with less than 0.55% in the top ten. This material consisted of peripheral blood, taken after pregnancy. The receptors were sampled from a female donor with multiple sclerosis, enrolled in a pregnancy study.

The gene calls are TRBV13 and TRBJ1-5; D not resolved. CDR3 length equals 13 residues. With 1 base removed from V and 4 bases from J, the gap between germline ends came to 5 bases. Germline V gives CDR1 PRHDT, CDR2 FYEKMQ (reference sequence). The CDR3 is CASSLAPNQPQHF. CDR3 nucleotide sequence: TGTGCCAGCAGCTTAGCCCCTAATCAGCCCCAGCATTTT. The full variable domain, its missing parts supplied by reference TRBV13 and TRBJ1-5, is AAGVIQSPRHLIKEKRETATLKCYPIPRHDTVYWYQQGPGQDPQFLISFYEKMQSDKGSIPDRFSAQQFSDYHSELNMSSLELGDSALYFCASSLAPNQPQHFGDGTRLSIL.

Remarks on this clone: Other DNA sequences in this specimen translate into the identical CDR3. This rearrangement joins TRBV10-3 to TRBJ1-2; no clear D gene. CDR1 ENHRY and CDR2 SYGVKD come from the germline V gene. Trimming took 0 bases from V and 1 from J, leaving 6 bases between them. This CDR3 is 14 amino acids long. For the CDR3, the DNA is TGTGCCATCAGTGAGTCGCGGGTTAACTATGGCTACACCTTC. It specifies CAISESRVNYGYTF.

The V call is TRBV6-6, the J call TRBJ2-5; TRBD2 matches at 11 bases. CDR1 and CDR2 (germline): MNHNY, SVGAGI (reference sequence). After removal of 0 bases from V and 4 bases from J, the junction contained 4 bases not matched to a gene. The CDR3 has 16 residues. CDR3 nucleotide sequence: TGTGCCAGCAGTTACTCTACCGGGACTAGCGGAGAGACCCAGTACTTC. Protein product: CASSYSTGTSGETQYF.

This rearrangement joins TRBV29-1 to TRBJ2-1; 11 bases fit TRBD1. Germline V CDR1 and CDR2: SQVTM, ANQGSEA. This CDR3 region has 18 residues. The V segment lost 3 bases and the J segment 0 bases; nucleotides outside the gene matches: 10. The CDR3 region has the DNA TGCAGCGTTGAGGGGACAGGGGGTACCGTGAGCTCCTACAATGAGCAGTTCTTC. Translating it yields CSVEGTGGTVSSYNEQFF.

This clone was detected only once. J is TRBJ2-1 and V is TRBV19; 10 bases map to TRBD2. This CDR3 has 15 amino acids. The junction had 8 bases not matched to a gene; V was cut back by 5 bases and J by 7 bases. The germline gives CDR1 LNHDA, CDR2 SQIVND (reference sequence). The CDR3 nucleotides are TGTGCCAGTAGTCCCAGCGGGAGGGCGGGGAATGAGCAGTTCTTC. This gives the protein CASSPSGRAGNEQFF.

The gene calls are TRBV4-2 and TRBJ2-5; TRBD1 aligns across 7 bases. The junction had 5 bases not matched to a gene; V was cut back by 1 base and J by 3 bases. The CDR3 is made up of 15 amino acids. Germline CDR1 LGHNA, CDR2 YNFKEQ. CDR3 nucleotide sequence: TGTGCCAGCAGCCAAGTGGTAGGGGGCAAAGAGACCCAGTACTTC. It yields the protein CASSQVVGGKETQYF.

This chain uses TRBV18 with TRBJ2-3; TRBD2 matches at 7 bases. Trimming at V came to 3 bases and at J to 4 bases, leaving 7 bases not matched to a gene. Germline V gives CDR1 KGHSH, CDR2 LQKENI. CDR3 length: 15 amino acids. Written as DNA, the CDR3 is TGTGCCAGCTCACCTGGCGGGAGTGTCGCAGATACGCAGTATTTT. It yields the protein CASSPGGSVADTQYF. Together with reference TRBV18 and TRBJ2-3, the CDR3 gives the full variable domain: NAGVMQNPRHLVRRRGQEARLRCSPMKGHSHVYWYRQLPEEGLKFMVYLQKENIIDESGMPKERFSAEFPKEGPSILRIQQVVRGDSAAYFCASSPGGSVADTQYFGPGTRLTVL.

V usage is TRBV5-1 and J usage is TRBJ2-6; a weak D match, TRBD1 (6 bases). Germline values: CDR1 SGHRS, CDR2 YFSETQ. Trimming took off 0 bases at V and 3 bases at J, with 13 bases between the two ends. This CDR3 region has 17 residues. The CDR3 sequence is CASSLAPYRDGANVLTF. CDR3 bases: TGCGCCAGCAGCTTGGCACCTTACAGGGATGGGGCCAACGTCCTGACTTTC.

This clone was recorded only once. This rearrangement joins TRBV9 to TRBJ2-2; D might be TRBD2 (6 bases). The germline V gene has CDR1 SGDLS and CDR2 YYNGEE. The CDR3 sequence is 14 residues long. The germline V and J ends were trimmed by 2 bases and 5 bases, with 10 bases remaining between them. For the CDR3, the DNA is TGTGCCAGCAGCGTGAAGGCGGGGACCGGGGAGCTGTTTTTT. It encodes CASSVKAGTGELFF.

The V call is TRBV5-6, the J call TRBJ2-7, with 8 bases aligning to TRBD1. Germline V gene sequence: CDR1 SGHDT, CDR2 YYEEEE. J gave up 4 bases and V 0 bases, and 6 bases lay outside the gene matches. The CDR3 runs 15 residues. The CDR3 loop is CASSLVSGGEYEQYF. The CDR3 DNA reads as TGTGCCAGCAGCTTGGTGTCAGGGGGCGAATACGAGCAGTACTTC.

This clone showed up just once. The V call is TRBV5-1, the J call TRBJ2-6, with D unclear. Trimming removed 5 bases from V and 3 bases from J, with 12 bases in between. CDR1 is SGHRS and CDR2 is YFSETQ in the germline V gene. The CDR3 spans 15 residues. CDR3 in amino acids: CASSVYSFGANVLTF. In DNA, the CDR3 is TGCGCCAGCAGTGTTTACAGCTTTGGGGCCAACGTCCTGACTTTC.

The gene calls are TRBV11-2 and TRBJ1-3; weak D call: TRBD1 (6 bases). The CDR3 runs 15 residues. V shed 2 bases and J shed 2 bases, with 10 bases lying between them. CDR1 and CDR2 from the germline V gene are SGHAT and FQNNGV. This CDR3 reads CASSLLQGTGNTIYF. CDR3 DNA: TGTGCCAGCAGCTTACTTCAGGGGACTGGAAACACCATATATTTT. The complete variable domain, with remaining parts taken from reference TRBV11-2 and TRBJ1-3, reads EAGVAQSPRYKIIEKRQSVAFWCNPISGHATLYWYQQILGQGPKLLIQFQNNGVVDDSQLPKDRFSAERLKGVDSTLKIQPAKLEDSAVYLCASSLLQGTGNTIYFGEGSWLTVV.

V usage is TRBV6-4 and J usage is TRBJ2-6, with D maybe TRBD1 (6 bases). V was clipped by 5 bases and J by 2 bases, with 10 bases between them. Germline V gene data show CDR1 as MRHNA and CDR2 as SNTAGT. The CDR3 runs 15 residues. CDR3 nucleotide sequence: TGTGCCAGCAGTTATACAGGGACTGGGGCCAACGTCCTGACTTTC. Its translation: CASSYTGTGANVLTF.

This sequence joins TRBV14 and TRBJ1-2, with D possibly being TRBD1 (6 bases). Germline V gene lookup returns CDR1 SGHDN and CDR2 FVKESK. The ends were cut back, 0 bases at V and 4 bases at J, with 18 bases in the middle. The CDR3 spans 17 residues. In DNA form, the CDR3 reads TGTGCCAGCAGCCAAGATGGGGACATCCTACGGGGCTATGGCTACACCTTC. It codes for CASSQDGDILRGYGYTF.

J is TRBJ2-2 and V is TRBV11-2; 12 nucleotides agree with TRBD2. The germline CDR1 and CDR2 sequences are SGHAT and FQNNGV. Trimming at V came to 5 bases and at J to 5 bases, leaving 9 bases not matched to a gene. The CDR3 totals 17 residues. CDR3 coding DNA: TGTGCCAGCAGCCTCCGACTAGCGGGAGATGTAACCGGGGAGCTGTTTTTT. Its translation is CASSLRLAGDVTGELFF.

V gene TRBV27 combines with J gene TRBJ1-1; 10 bases align to TRBD1. CDR3 length equals 13 residues. After removal of 0 bases from V and 10 bases from J, the junction contained 2 bases not matched to a gene. CDR1 is MNHEY, CDR2 SMNVEV, per germline (reference sequence). The DNA for the CDR3 is TGTGCCAGCAGTTTATCAGACAGGGGGCGAGCTTTCTTT. Amino acid sequence: CASSLSDRGRAFF.

This chain uses TRBV15 with TRBJ2-5; no firm D call. The CDR3 consists of 13 residues. Germline V gene lookup returns CDR1 LNHNV and CDR2 YYDKDF (reference sequence). Between the trimmed V and J ends, which lost 4 bases and 5 bases, there was a span of 11 bases. The CDR3 is CATSIRRLETQYF. The CDR3 DNA reads as TGTGCCACCAGCATCCGCAGGCTTGAGACCCAGTACTTC.

The chain joins TRBV6-5 to TRBJ2-7, with 8 bases lining up with TRBD1. After removal of 1 base from V and 3 bases from J, the junction contained 8 bases not matched to a gene. This CDR3 comprises 16 residues. The V gene's germline CDR1 is MNHEY and CDR2 SVGAGI. Here the CDR3 DNA reads TGTGCCAGCAGTTACTTCGGCCTTGACAGGGGCTACGAGCAGTACTTC. As protein: CASSYFGLDRGYEQYF.

This chain connects TRBV5-1 to TRBJ2-5, with TRBD2 identical over 7 bases. V lost 4 bases, J lost 4 bases, and 10 bases stayed unmatched. This CDR3 contains 15 residues. The germline gives CDR1 SGHRS, CDR2 YFSETQ. The CDR3 reads CASSQLPGLRETQYF. CDR3 coding DNA: TGCGCCAGCAGCCAACTACCGGGACTACGAGAGACCCAGTACTTC.

This chain connects TRBV29-1 to TRBJ2-3, with 10 bases identical to TRBD2. Germline CDR1 SQVTM, CDR2 ANQGSEA. There are 13 residues in the CDR3. V was pared by 3 bases and J by 5 bases, with 2 bases of the junction left unmatched. The CDR3 nucleotides are TGCAGCGTTGACTCTAGCGGGAGAGATACGCAGTATTTT. Its translation: CSVDSSGRDTQYF.

The chain combines TRBV7-9 with TRBJ2-1, with D perhaps TRBD2 (5 bases). Germline CDR1 and CDR2: SEHNR and FQNEAQ (reference sequence). V dropped 4 bases and J dropped 3 bases, with 13 bases sitting between them. CDR3 length equals 15 residues. The CDR3 here is CASSYRELGYNEQFF. Here the CDR3 DNA reads TGTGCCAGCAGCTACCGCGAACTAGGCTACAATGAGCAGTTCTTC.

The chain recombines TRBV4-3 with TRBJ2-1; 9 bases align to TRBD2. The V segment lost 0 bases and the J segment 0 bases; nucleotides outside the gene matches: 6. This CDR3 has 18 amino acids. CDR1 and CDR2 from the germline V gene are LGHNA and YSLEER. CDR3 in amino acids: CASSQDGTSPSSYNEQFF. The CDR3 region has the DNA TGCGCCAGCAGCCAAGATGGGACTAGCCCTAGCTCCTACAATGAGCAGTTCTTC.

This chain connects TRBV11-3 to TRBJ2-5; 7 bases agree with TRBD2. The V gene end was trimmed by 5 bases and the J gene end by 2 bases; junction bases not matched to a gene: 8. The CDR3 runs to 15 residues. CDR1 and CDR2 (germline): SGHNT, YENEEA. The CDR3: CASSRAGGSQETQYF. The CDR3 bases are TGTGCCAGCAGCCGGGCCGGCGGGAGTCAAGAGACCCAGTACTTC.